The present T cell receptor beta chain was sequenced within a study of cytomegalovirus exposure and HLA in healthy donors. Study results and limitations: Common viral pathogens were later found to be apparently linked to several of the most significant clusters.

The V segment lost 6 bases and the J segment 0 bases; nucleotides outside the gene matches: 4. This CDR3 has 15 amino acids. Germline CDR1 and CDR2: MNHNS and SASEGT. The PCR contained 60 Vbeta and 13 Jbeta primers. The data were produced by immunoSEQ multiplex PCR, yet TCRdb's version contains in-frame clones alone and is incomplete. The sample carries under 200,000 clones, more than 70% recorded once. Remarks on this clone: As yet, its antigen is unknown.

Sequencing was performed on PBMCs. This chain uses TRBV6-1 with TRBJ2-7; the match to TRBD2 covers 11 bases. This TCR was sampled from a man aged 40-55 years in good health and CMV-seropositive. The CDR3 DNA is TGTGCCAGCAGATCTACTAGCGGGAGCTCCTACGAGCAGTACTTC. Its protein is CASRSTSGSSYEQYF.